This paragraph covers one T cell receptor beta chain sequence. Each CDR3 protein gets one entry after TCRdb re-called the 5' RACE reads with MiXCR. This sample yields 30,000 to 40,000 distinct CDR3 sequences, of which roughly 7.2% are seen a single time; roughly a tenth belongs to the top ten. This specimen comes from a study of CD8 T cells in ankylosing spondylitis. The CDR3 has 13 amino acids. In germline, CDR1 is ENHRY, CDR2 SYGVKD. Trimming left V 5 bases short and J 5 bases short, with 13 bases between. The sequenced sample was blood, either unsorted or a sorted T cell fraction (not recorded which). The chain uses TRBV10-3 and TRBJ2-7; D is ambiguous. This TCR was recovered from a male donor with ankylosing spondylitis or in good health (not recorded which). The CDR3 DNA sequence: TGTGCCATCAGTCCCGGTCGTGGGGACGAGCAGTACTTC. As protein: CAISPGRGDEQYF.